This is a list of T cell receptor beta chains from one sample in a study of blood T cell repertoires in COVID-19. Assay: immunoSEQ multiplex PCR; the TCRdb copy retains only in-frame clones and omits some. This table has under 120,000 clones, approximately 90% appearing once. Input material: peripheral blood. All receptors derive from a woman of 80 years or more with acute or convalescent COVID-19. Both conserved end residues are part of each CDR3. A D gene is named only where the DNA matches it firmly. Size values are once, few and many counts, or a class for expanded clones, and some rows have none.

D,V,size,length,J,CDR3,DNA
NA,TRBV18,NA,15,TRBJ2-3,CASSPLGHSTDTQYF,TGTGCCAGCTCACCACTGGGACACAGCACAGATACGCAGTATTTT
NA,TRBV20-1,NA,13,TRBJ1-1,CSASFPGRTEAFF,TGCAGTGCTAGTTTTCCGGGTAGGACTGAAGCTTTCTTT
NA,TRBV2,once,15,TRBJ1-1,CASSEIRTGISAAFF,TGTGCCAGCAGCGAGATACGTACAGGGATTTCGGCAGCTTTCTTT
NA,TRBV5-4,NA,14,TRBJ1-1,CASSLRELNTEAFF,TGTGCCAGCAGCTTGCGGGAACTGAACACTGAAGCTTTCTTT
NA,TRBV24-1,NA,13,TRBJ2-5,CATSGPGEETQYF,TGTGCCACCAGTGGGCCGGGGGAGGAGACCCAGTACTTC
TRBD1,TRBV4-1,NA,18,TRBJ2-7,CASSQDPPQGQGADEQYF,TGCGCCAGCAGCCAAGATCCCCCACAGGGACAGGGGGCTGACGAGCAGTACTTC
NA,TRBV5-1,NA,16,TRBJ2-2,CASSLAYQGGTGELFF,TGCGCCAGCAGCTTGGCCTATCAGGGGGGCACCGGGGAGCTGTTTTTT
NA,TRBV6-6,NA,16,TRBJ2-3,CASNPRWLSSTDTQYF,TGTGCCAGCAACCCCAGGTGGCTATCTAGCACAGATACGCAGTATTTT
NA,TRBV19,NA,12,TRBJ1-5,CASTSWGEPQHF,TGTGCCAGTACCTCGTGGGGGGAGCCCCAGCATTTT
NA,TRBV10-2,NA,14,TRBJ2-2,CASSGLESTGELFF,TGCGCCAGCAGTGGGCTAGAGAGCACCGGGGAGCTGTTTTTT
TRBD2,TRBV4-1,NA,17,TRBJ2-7,CASSLLIVGGFPYEQYF,TGCGCCAGCAGCTTACTCATAGTGGGGGGGTTCCCCTACGAGCAGTACTTC
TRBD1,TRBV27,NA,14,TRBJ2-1,CASSLRGLVDEQFF,TGTGCCAGCAGTTTAAGGGGGCTGGTCGATGAGCAGTTCTTC
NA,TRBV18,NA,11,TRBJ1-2,CASSPSYGYTF,TGTGCCAGCTCCCCCAGCTATGGCTACACCTTC
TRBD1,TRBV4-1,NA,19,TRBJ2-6,CASSGNKGQGTSGANVLTF,TGCGCCAGCAGCGGAAACAAGGGACAGGGTACCTCTGGGGCCAACGTCCTGACTTTC
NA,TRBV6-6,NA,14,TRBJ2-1,CASKRPGFSDEQFF,TGTGCCAGCAAACGCCCGGGTTTTTCGGATGAGCAGTTCTTC
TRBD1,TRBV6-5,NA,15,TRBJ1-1,CASSSLRDRGTEAFF,TGTGCCAGCAGTTCGCTCCGGGACAGGGGAACTGAAGCTTTCTTT
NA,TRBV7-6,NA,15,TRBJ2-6,CASSRLNSGANVLTF,TGTGCCAGCAGCCGACTGAACTCTGGGGCCAACGTCCTGACTTTC
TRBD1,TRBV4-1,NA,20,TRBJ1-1,CASSQRINRGPFVMNTEAFF,TGCGCCAGCAGCCAACGCATAAACAGGGGGCCCTTCGTGATGAACACTGAAGCTTTCTTT
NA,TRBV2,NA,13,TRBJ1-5,CASTGAGNQPQHF,TGTGCCAGCACAGGGGCCGGCAATCAGCCCCAGCATTTT
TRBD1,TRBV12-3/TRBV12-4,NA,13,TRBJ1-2,CASSLGTVSGYTF,TGTGCCAGCAGTCTAGGGACAGTCTCTGGCTACACCTTC
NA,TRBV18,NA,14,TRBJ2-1,CASSPPPGIYEQFF,TGTGCCAGCTCACCACCTCCAGGGATTTATGAGCAGTTCTTC
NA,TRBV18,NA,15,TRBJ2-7,CASSPVAGAAYEQYF,TGTGCCAGCTCACCAGTGGCAGGGGCAGCGTACGAGCAGTACTTC
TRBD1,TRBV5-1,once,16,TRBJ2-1,CASSSAGTGVGGEQFF,TGCGCCAGCAGCTCCGCCGGGACAGGGGTAGGGGGTGAGCAGTTCTTC
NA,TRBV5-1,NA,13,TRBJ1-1,CASSTTGNTEAFF,TGCGCCAGCAGCACGACAGGGAACACTGAAGCTTTCTTT